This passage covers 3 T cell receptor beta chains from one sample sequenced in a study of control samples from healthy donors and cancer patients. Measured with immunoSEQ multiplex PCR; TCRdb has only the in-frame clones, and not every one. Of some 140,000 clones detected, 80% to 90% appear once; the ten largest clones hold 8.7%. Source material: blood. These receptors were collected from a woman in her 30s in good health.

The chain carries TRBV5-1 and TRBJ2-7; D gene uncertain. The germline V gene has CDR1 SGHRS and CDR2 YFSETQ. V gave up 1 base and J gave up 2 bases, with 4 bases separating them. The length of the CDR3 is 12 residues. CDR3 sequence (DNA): TGCGCCAGCAGCTTGAGCACCTACGAGCAGTACTTC. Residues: CASSLSTYEQYF. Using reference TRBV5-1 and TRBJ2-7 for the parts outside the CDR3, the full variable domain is KAGVTQTPRYLIKTRGQQVTLSCSPISGHRSVSWYQQTPGQGLQFLFEYFSETQRNKGNFPGRFSGRQFSNSRSEMNVSTLELGDSALYLCASSLSTYEQYFGPGTRLTVT.

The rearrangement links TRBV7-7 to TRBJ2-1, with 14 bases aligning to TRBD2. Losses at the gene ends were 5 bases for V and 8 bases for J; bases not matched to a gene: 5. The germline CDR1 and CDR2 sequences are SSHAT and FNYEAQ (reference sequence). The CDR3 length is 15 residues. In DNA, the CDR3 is TGTGCCAGCAGCAGACTAGCGGGAGGGAGTTATGAGCAGTTCTTC. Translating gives CASSRLAGGSYEQFF.

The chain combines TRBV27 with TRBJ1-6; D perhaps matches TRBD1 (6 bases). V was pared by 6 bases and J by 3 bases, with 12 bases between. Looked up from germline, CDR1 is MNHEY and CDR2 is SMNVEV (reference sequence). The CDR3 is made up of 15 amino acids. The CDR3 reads CASSSRQVYNSPLHF. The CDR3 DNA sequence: TGTGCCAGCAGCTCCCGACAGGTCTATAATTCACCCCTCCACTTT.